Here is one T cell receptor beta chain with its context. The antigen is undetermined. Other DNA variants within this sample encode the same CDR3. This sample was taken from a study of shared clonotypes between healthy human individuals. Profiled with immunoSEQ multiplex PCR; TCRdb holds only in-frame clones, not every one. Of around 1.9 million clones in the sample, about 92% were seen once. From germline, CDR1 is MDHEN and CDR2 SYDVKM. V was shortened by 6 bases and J by 0 bases, with 3 bases between the two germline ends. The CDR3 runs 12 residues. Positively selected for CCR7, the CD45RO-negative cells used as naive CD8 cells excluded terminally differentiated effector memory CD45RA+ cells. Healthy and HIV-negative, the adult donors had no recent acute infections or vaccinations. Whole-study results and caveats: Among non-shared clonotypes, generation probabilities were lower than among those shared by all four donors.

The receptor was derived from a man between 18 and 29 years old in good health. Some clones in this sample may be carry-over from other donors' samples. Material: naive CD8+ T cells from PBMCs. The J gene is TRBJ2-1, the V gene TRBV28; D is uncertain. CDR3 protein: CASSLSYNEQFF. CDR3 in DNA: TGTGCCAGCAGCCTCTCCTACAATGAGCAGTTCTTC.